Only a few counts were recorded for the clone carrying this T cell receptor beta chain. Its antigen is still unknown. Germline and junction disagree at one end, which may indicate a read error. PBMCs were derived from 10 ml fresh peripheral blood. It was RNA transcripts that yielded the amplified TCR beta CDR3 regions. The HTBI primer set served for first-round RT-PCR of the TCR CDR3. TCRdb re-called the multiplex PCR reads through MiXCR, storing one row per CDR3 protein. The sample lists more than 300,000 distinct CDR3 sequences; about 18% were seen once. The CDR3 consists of 17 residues. Germline-derived CDR1 and CDR2 are PRHDT and FYEKMQ (reference sequence). This record belongs to a study of T cells in Graves' hyperthyroidism and ophthalmopathy. Overall study findings and caveats: Blood held most thyroid clonotypes expanded above 0.001 frequency.

The clonotype comes from a young man with Graves' ophthalmopathy. The sequenced sample consisted of blood. The chain joins TRBV13 to TRBJ2-6; 8 nucleotides agree with TRBD1. The CDR3 DNA reads as TGCGCCAGCAGCTTGACAGGGGTCCTCTCTGGGGCCAACGTCCTGACTTTC. Translated: CASSLTGVLSGANVLTF.